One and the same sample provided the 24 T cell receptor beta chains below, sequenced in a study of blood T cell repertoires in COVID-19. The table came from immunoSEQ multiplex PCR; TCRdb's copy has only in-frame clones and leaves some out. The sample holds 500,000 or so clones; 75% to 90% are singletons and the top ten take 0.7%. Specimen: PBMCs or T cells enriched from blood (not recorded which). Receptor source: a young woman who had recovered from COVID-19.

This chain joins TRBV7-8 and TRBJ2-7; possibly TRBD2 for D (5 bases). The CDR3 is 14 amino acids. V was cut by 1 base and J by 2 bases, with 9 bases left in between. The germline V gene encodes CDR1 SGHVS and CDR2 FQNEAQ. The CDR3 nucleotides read TGTGCCAGCAGCTTAGGGGAGAGGGCCTACGAGCAGTACTTC. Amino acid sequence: CASSLGERAYEQYF.

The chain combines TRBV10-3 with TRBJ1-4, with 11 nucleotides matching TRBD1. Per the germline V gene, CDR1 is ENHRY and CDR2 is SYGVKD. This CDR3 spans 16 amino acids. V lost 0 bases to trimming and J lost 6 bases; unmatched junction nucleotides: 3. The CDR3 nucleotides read TGTGCCATCAGTGAGTCCCGGGACAGGGGGTATGAAAAACTGTTTTTT. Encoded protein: CAISESRDRGYEKLFF.

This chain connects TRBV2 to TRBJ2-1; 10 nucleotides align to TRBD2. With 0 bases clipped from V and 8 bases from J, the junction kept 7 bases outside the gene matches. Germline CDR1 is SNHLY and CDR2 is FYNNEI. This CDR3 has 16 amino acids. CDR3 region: CASSEAPSGGAYEQFF. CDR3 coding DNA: TGTGCCAGCAGTGAAGCCCCCAGCGGGGGGGCCTATGAGCAGTTCTTC.

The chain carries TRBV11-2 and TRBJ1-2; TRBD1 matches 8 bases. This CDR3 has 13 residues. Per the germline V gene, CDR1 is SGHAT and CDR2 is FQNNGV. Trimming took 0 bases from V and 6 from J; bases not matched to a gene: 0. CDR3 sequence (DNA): TGTGCCAGCAGCTTAGACAGGGGGCATGGCTACACCTTC. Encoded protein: CASSLDRGHGYTF.

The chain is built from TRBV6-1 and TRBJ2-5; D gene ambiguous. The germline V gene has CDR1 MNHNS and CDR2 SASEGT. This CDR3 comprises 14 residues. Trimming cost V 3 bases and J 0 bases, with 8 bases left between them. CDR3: CASSDLDNQETQYF. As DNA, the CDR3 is TGTGCCAGCAGTGACCTCGACAACCAAGAGACCCAGTACTTC.

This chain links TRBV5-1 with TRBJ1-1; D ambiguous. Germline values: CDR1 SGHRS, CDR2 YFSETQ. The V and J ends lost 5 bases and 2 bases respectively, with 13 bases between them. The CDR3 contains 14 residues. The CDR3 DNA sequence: TGCGCCAGCAGTCAAGGCTCGGGTAACACTGAAGCTTTCTTT. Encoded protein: CASSQGSGNTEAFF.

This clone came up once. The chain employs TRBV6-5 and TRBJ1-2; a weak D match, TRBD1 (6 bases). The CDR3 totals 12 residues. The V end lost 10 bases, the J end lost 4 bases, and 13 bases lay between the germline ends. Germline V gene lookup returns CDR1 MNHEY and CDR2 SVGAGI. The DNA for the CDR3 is TGTGCCATCATGACAGGTACCTATGGCTACACCTTC. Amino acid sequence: CAIMTGTYGYTF.

As DNA, the CDR3 is TGCGCCAGCAGCCCTATGCCAGGGCCTGGGGCCAACGTCCTGACTTTC. Translating gives CASSPMPGPGANVLTF. The chain has TRBV5-1 and TRBJ2-6; possible D gene TRBD1, 5 bases. The CDR3 is made up of 16 amino acids. Trimming stripped 4 bases from V and 2 bases from J, with 13 bases between. Germline CDR1 reads SGHRS; CDR2 reads YFSETQ.

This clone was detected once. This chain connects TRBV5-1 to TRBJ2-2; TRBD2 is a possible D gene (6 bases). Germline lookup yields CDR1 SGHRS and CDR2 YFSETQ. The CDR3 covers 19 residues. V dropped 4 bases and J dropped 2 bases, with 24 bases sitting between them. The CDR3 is CASSLQPPASDGNTGELFF. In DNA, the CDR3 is TGCGCCAGCAGCCTCCAACCTCCCGCTAGCGATGGTAACACCGGGGAGCTGTTTTTT.

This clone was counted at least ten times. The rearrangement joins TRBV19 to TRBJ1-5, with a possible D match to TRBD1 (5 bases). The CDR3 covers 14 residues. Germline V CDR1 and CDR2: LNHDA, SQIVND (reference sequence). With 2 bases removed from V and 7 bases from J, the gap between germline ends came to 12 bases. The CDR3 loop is CASSIPDTGQPQHF. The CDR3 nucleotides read TGTGCCAGTAGTATACCAGATACAGGACAGCCCCAGCATTTT.

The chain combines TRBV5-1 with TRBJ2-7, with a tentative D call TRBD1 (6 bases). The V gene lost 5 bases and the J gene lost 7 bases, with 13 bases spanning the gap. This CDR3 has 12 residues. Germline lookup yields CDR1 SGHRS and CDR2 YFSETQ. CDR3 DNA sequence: TGCGCCAGCAGTCTGGACAGAATGGAGCAGTACTTC. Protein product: CASSLDRMEQYF.

CDR3 in amino acids: CASSQSGGTGELFF. DNA of the CDR3: TGTGCCAGCAGCCAATCGGGAGGGACGGGGGAGCTGTTTTTT. This chain connects TRBV3-1 (or the pseudogene TRBV3-2) to TRBJ2-2, with 8 bases fitting TRBD2. The J segment lost 8 bases and the V segment lost 2 bases, leaving 4 bases of the junction unmatched. This CDR3 region has 14 residues. Germline V gene sequence: CDR1 LGHDT, CDR2 YNNKEL (reference sequence).

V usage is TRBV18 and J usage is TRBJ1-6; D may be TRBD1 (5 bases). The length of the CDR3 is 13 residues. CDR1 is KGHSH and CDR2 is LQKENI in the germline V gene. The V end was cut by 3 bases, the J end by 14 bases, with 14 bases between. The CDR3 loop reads CASSPQEGVTLHF. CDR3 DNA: TGTGCCAGCTCACCGCAGGAAGGGGTCACCCTCCACTTT.

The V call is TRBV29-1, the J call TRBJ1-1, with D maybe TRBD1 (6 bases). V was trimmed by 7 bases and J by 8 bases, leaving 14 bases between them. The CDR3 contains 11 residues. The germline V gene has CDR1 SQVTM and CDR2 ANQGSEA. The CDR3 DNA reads TGCAGCGGTCTCAGGGGTGGGGAAGCTTTCTTT. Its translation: CSGLRGGEAFF.

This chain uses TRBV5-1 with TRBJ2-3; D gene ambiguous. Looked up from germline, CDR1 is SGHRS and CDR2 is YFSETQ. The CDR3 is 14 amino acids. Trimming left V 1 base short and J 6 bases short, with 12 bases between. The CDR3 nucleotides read TGCGCCAGCAGCTTGTCTCATTCGCGGGATACGCAGTATTTT. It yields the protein CASSLSHSRDTQYF.

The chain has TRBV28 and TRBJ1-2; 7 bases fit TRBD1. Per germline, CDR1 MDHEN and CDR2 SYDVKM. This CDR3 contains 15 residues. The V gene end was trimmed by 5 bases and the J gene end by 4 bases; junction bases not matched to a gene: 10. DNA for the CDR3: TGTGCCAGCAGTGGGGACAGACCAGTACTCTATGGCTACACCTTC. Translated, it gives CASSGDRPVLYGYTF.

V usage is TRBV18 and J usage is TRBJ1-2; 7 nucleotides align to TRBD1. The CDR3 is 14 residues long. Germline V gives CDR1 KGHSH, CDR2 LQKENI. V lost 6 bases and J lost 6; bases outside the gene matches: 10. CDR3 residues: CASSSQGGEDGYTF. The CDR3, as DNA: TGTGCCAGCTCTTCCCAGGGGGGAGAGGATGGCTACACCTTC.

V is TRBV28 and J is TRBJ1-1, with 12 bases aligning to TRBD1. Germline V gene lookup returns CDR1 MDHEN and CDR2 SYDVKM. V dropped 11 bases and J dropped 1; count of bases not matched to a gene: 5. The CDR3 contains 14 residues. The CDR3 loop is CAVPGQGANTEAFF. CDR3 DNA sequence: TGTGCCGTACCGGGACAGGGGGCGAACACTGAAGCTTTCTTT.

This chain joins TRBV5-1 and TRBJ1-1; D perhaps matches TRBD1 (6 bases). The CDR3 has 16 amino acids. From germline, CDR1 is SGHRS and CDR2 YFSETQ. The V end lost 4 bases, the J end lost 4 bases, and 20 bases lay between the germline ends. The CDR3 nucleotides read TGCGCCAGCAGCCCGGGGTTGACAGGCAGGGTCACTGAAGCTTTCTTT. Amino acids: CASSPGLTGRVTEAFF. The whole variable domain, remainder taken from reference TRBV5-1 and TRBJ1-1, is KAGVTQTPRYLIKTRGQQVTLSCSPISGHRSVSWYQQTPGQGLQFLFEYFSETQRNKGNFPGRFSGRQFSNSRSEMNVSTLELGDSALYLCASSPGLTGRVTEAFFGQGTRLTVV.

DNA of the CDR3: TGTGCCAGCAGTTCTCTCGGGAAAGGGGGCTATGGCTACACCTTC. It translates to CASSSLGKGGYGYTF. The V and J genes are TRBV28 and TRBJ1-2; TRBD1 is a possible D gene (6 bases). Deletions cut 4 bases from V and 4 bases from J, with 16 bases between. Germline lookup yields CDR1 MDHEN and CDR2 SYDVKM. The CDR3 consists of 15 residues.

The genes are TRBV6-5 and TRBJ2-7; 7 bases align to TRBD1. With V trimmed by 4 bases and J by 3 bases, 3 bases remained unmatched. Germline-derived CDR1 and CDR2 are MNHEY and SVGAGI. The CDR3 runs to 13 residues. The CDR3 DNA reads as TGTGCCAGCAGTTGGGGACAGCTCTACGAGCAGTACTTC. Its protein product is CASSWGQLYEQYF.

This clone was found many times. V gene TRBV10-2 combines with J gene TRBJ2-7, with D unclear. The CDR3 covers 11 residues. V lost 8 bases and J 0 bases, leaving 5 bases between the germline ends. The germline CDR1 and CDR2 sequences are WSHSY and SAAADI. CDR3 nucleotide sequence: TGCGCCAGCTCCCACTCCTACGAGCAGTACTTC. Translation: CASSHSYEQYF.

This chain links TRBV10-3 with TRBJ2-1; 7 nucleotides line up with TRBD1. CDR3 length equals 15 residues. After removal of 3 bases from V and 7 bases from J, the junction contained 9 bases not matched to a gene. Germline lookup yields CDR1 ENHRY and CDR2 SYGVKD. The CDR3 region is CAISEGQGDPNEQFF. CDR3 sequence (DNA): TGTGCCATCAGTGAAGGGCAGGGGGACCCTAATGAGCAGTTCTTC.

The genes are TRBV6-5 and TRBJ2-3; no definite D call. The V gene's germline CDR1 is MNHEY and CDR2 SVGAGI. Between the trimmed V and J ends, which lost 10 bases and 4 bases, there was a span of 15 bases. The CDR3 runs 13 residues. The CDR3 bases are TGTGCCATAGCCGGTGACTGGGCAGATACGCAGTATTTT. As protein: CAIAGDWADTQYF.